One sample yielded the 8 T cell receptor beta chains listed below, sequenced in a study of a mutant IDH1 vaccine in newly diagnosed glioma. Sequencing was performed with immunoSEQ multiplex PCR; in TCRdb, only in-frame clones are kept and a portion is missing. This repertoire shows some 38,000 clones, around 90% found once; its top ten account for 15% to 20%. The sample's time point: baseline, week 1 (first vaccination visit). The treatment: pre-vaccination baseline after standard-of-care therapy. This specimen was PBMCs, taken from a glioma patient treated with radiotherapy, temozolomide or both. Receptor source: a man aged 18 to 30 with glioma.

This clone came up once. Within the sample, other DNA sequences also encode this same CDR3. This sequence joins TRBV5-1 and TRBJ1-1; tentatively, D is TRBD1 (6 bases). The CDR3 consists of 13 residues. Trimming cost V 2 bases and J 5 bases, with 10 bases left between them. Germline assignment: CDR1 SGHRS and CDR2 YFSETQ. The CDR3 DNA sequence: TGCGCCAGCAGCTTAGAAAGGGGGACTGAAGCTTTCTTT. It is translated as CASSLERGTEAFF. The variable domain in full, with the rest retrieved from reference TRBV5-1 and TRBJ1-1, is KAGVTQTPRYLIKTRGQQVTLSCSPISGHRSVSWYQQTPGQGLQFLFEYFSETQRNKGNFPGRFSGRQFSNSRSEMNVSTLELGDSALYLCASSLERGTEAFFGQGTRLTVV.

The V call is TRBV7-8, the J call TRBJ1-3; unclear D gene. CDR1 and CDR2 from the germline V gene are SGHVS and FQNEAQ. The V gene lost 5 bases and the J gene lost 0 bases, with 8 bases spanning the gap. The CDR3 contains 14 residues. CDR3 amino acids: CASSRVNSGNTIYF. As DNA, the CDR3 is TGTGCCAGCAGCCGGGTCAACTCTGGAAACACCATATATTTT.

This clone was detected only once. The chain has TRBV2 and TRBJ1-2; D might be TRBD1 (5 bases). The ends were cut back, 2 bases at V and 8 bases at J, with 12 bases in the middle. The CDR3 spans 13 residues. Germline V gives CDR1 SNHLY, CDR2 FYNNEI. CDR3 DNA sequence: TGTGCCAGCAGTGAATTGGGGCCGAGGGGCTACACCTTC. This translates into CASSELGPRGYTF.

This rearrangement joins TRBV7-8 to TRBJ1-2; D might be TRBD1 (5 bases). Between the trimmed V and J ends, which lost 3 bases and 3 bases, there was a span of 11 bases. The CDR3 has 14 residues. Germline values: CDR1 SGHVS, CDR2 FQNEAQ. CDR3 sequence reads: CASSLYGTYYGYTF. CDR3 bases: TGTGCCAGCAGCTTGTATGGGACGTACTATGGCTACACCTTC. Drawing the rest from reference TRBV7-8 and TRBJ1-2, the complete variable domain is GAGVSQSPRYKVAKRGQDVALRCDPISGHVSLFWYQQALGQGPEFLTYFQNEAQLDKSGLPSDRFFAERPEGSVSTLKIQRTQQEDSAVYLCASSLYGTYYGYTFGSGTRLTVV.

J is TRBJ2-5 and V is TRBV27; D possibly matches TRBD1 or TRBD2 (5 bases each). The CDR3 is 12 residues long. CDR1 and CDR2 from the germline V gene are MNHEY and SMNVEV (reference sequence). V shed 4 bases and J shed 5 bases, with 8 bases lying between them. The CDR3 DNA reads TGTGCCAGCAGTTCCAGGGAGGAGACCCAGTACTTC. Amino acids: CASSSREETQYF.

CDR3 sequence reads: CASSNHQGTNEKLFF. CDR3 nucleotides: TGTGCCAGTAGTAACCACCAGGGAACTAATGAAAAACTGTTTTTT. This chain links TRBV19 with TRBJ1-4; the D gene is possibly TRBD1 (5 bases). This CDR3 contains 15 residues. V was clipped by 4 bases and J by 1 base, with 10 bases between them. Looked up from germline, CDR1 is LNHDA and CDR2 is SQIVND (reference sequence).

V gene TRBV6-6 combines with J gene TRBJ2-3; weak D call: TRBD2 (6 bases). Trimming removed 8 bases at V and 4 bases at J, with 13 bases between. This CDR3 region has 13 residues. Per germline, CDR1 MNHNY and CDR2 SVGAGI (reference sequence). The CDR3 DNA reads TGTGCCAGCTACCAGGGACTTCCAGATACGCAGTATTTT. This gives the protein CASYQGLPDTQYF.

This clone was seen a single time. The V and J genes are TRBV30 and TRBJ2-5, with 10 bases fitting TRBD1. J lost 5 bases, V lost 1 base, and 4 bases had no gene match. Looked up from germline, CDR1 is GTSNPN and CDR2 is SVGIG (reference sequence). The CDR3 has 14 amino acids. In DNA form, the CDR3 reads TGTGCCTGGAGTGCCGGGACAGGGGTGGAGACCCAGTACTTC. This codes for CAWSAGTGVETQYF.